Listed below are T cell receptor beta chains from one sample, sequenced in a study of blood T cells in healthy people across ages. TCRdb analysed the 5' RACE reads with MiXCR anew, one entry per CDR3 protein. The sample lists hundreds of thousands of distinct CDR3 sequences; roughly 20% were seen once. Specimen: blood. The receptors were gathered from a man in his 70s in good health. The conserved cysteine and the conserved F or W are not part of the CDR3 here. Fields, in order: J gene, V gene, CDR3 protein.

TRBJ1-5 | TRBV27 | ASSRTRNQPQH
TRBJ2-5 | TRBV3-1 | ASSQDEAGAETQY
TRBJ2-1 | TRBV11-2 | ASSLIELAGVNEQF
TRBJ1-1 | TRBV18 | ASSPSTGGSEAF
TRBJ2-1 | TRBV7-6 | ASSYGTSGSIGYNEQF
TRBJ2-2 | TRBV2 | ASSDLGGQTGELF
TRBJ2-3 | TRBV20-1 | SARDGKDSTDTQY
TRBJ2-2 | TRBV2 | ASERQGKTGELF
TRBJ2-1 | TRBV28 | ASSWGSRTGTYNEQF
TRBJ1-6 | TRBV7-8 | ASSLTGKRGNSPLH
TRBJ2-3 | TRBV7-2 | ASSLAVAGGPTDTQY
TRBJ1-2 | TRBV10-3 | AISAGTGLGYT
TRBJ2-1 | TRBV20-1 | SARGERGFNEQF
TRBJ1-1 | TRBV6-5 | ASSITGGRTEAF
. | TRBV7-2 | AGSLASGDVQY
TRBJ1-2 | TRBV29-1 | SVARVDGYT
. | TRBV12-3/TRBV12-4 | ASSPTGPIYEQY
TRBJ2-7 | TRBV3-1 | ASSHWGNNYEQY
TRBJ2-3 | TRBV11-1 | ASSSTLGGLAGHDGTDTQY
TRBJ2-7 | TRBV20-1 | SATQNEGRAYEQY
TRBJ2-1 | TRBV15 | ATSRGQGTYNEQF
TRBJ1-3 | TRBV28 | ASSTGTDSGNTIY
TRBJ2-3 | TRBV6-5 | ASSSYKKPGAYTDTQY
TRBJ1-1 | TRBV10-3 | AIKGNTEAF
TRBJ2-3 | TRBV2 | ASSLPGLDTQY
TRBJ2-5 | TRBV6-4 | ASNPGLAEETQY
TRBJ1-4 | TRBV28 | ASLTSGTNEKLF
. | TRBV12-3/TRBV12-4 | ASSFTGTGTFSKSNEQF
TRBJ2-7 | TRBV7-9 | ASSPSGAFGEQY
. | TRBV3-1 | ASSQGLAGATEQF
TRBJ2-2 | TRBV20-1 | SAVNSGNTGELF
TRBJ2-7 | TRBV29-1 | SAAVPVSGGMSSYEQY
TRBJ1-1 | TRBV29-1 | SVLEGVSTEAF
TRBJ2-5 | TRBV20-1 | SARDPQREAEETQY